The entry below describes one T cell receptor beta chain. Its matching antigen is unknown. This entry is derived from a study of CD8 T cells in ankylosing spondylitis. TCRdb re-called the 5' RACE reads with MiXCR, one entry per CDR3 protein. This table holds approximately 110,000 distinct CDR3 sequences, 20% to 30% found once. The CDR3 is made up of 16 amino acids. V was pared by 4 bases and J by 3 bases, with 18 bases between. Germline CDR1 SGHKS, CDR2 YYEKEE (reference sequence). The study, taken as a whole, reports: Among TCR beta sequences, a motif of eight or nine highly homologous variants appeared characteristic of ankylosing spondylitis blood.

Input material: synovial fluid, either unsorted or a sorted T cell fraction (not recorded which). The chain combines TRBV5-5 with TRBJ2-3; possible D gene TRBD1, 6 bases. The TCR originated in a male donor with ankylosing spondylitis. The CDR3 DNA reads TGTGCCAGCAGCCCCCGCACAGGGATATTGACAGATACGCAGTATTTT. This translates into CASSPRTGILTDTQYF.